Each of the 20 T cell receptor beta chains below was sequenced from the same sample in a study of regulatory T cells in long-lasting Graves disease. The time point here: newly diagnosed GD, antithyroid drugs for less than 3 months. Scientists built the TCR library using RNA that was extracted from PBMCs. Investigators prepared the TCR beta libraries by applying iRepertoire HTBI primers and Arm-PCR of CDR3 regions. One entry per CDR3 protein, called by TCRdb with MiXCR from the multiplex PCR reads. The sample contains around 420,000 distinct CDR3 sequences, around a sixth of which appear only once. The source material was peripheral blood mononuclear cells (PBMCs), sampled at new diagnosis, from a patient treated with antithyroid drugs. The origin of the receptors is a female donor with Graves disease.

This clonotype was seen only a few times. This chain connects TRBV6-5 to TRBJ2-3; unclear D gene. Deletions cut 2 bases from V and 5 bases from J, with 11 bases between. The CDR3 is made up of 14 amino acids. Per germline, CDR1 MNHEY and CDR2 SVGAGI. The CDR3 reads CASSYAANVDTQYF. The CDR3 DNA reads TGTGCCAGCAGTTACGCCGCGAACGTAGATACGCAGTATTTT.

The table lists this clonotype with many counts. The rearrangement links TRBV27 to TRBJ1-1; perhaps TRBD1 as D (6 bases). The CDR3 extends over 14 amino acids. CDR1 is MNHEY and CDR2 is SMNVEV in the germline V gene (reference sequence). Trimming stripped 6 bases from V and 5 bases from J, with 16 bases between. The CDR3 DNA is TGTGCCAGCAGCTTACGGAGAGGGGGAACTGAAGCTTTCTTT. This codes for CASSLRRGGTEAFF.

The genes are TRBV29-1 and TRBJ1-1; 12 nucleotides align to TRBD1. This CDR3 has 14 amino acids. Per the germline V gene, CDR1 is SQVTM and CDR2 is ANQGSEA. For the CDR3, the DNA is TGCGCCGGGACAGGGGGCGCCTTGAACACTGAAGCTTTCTTT. It is translated as CAGTGGALNTEAFF.

This clonotype was seen ten or more times. The chain couples TRBV20-1 to TRBJ2-3; TRBD1 agrees at 7 bases. This CDR3 has 14 amino acids. The ends lost 8 bases at V and 2 bases at J; junction bases unmatched: 10. Per germline, CDR1 DFQATT and CDR2 SNEGSKA (reference sequence). CDR3 nucleotides: TGCAGTTGGGCCCGAGGGGGCTTCACAGATACGCAGTATTTT. Translated, it gives CSWARGGFTDTQYF.

V usage is TRBV9 and J usage is TRBJ1-1; D gene unclear. Germline V gene lookup returns CDR1 SGDLS and CDR2 YYNGEE. The CDR3 contains 15 residues. Trimming cost V 3 bases and J 1 base, with 13 bases left between them. The CDR3 sequence: CASSAEAAKNTEAFF. The CDR3 bases are TGTGCCAGCAGCGCCGAGGCAGCCAAGAACACTGAAGCTTTCTTT.

This clonotype was counted only a few times. V gene TRBV5-5 combines with J gene TRBJ2-1; 7 bases map to TRBD1. The CDR3 sequence is 17 residues long. V lost 4 bases and J lost 3; bases outside the gene matches: 13. Germline CDR1 and CDR2: SGHKS and YYEKEE (reference sequence). The CDR3 loop is CASSTTGEGRGYNEQFF. The CDR3 bases are TGTGCCAGCAGCACCACAGGGGAAGGAAGAGGCTACAATGAGCAGTTCTTC. The full variable domain, in which reference TRBV5-5 and TRBJ2-1 provide the parts outside the CDR3, is DAGVTQSPTHLIKTRGQQVTLRCSPISGHKSVSWYQQVLGQGPQFIFQYYEKEERGRGNFPDRFSARQFPNYSSELNVNALLLGDSALYLCASSTTGEGRGYNEQFFGPGTRLTVL.

The rearrangement uses TRBV28 and TRBJ2-1; D gene unclear. Trimming took 7 bases from V and 7 from J, leaving 11 bases between them. The length of the CDR3 is 12 residues. CDR1 and CDR2 from the germline V gene are MDHEN and SYDVKM. The CDR3 DNA reads as TGTGCCAGCAATTTGTCTAAGAATGAGCAGTTCTTC. It codes for CASNLSKNEQFF.

The gene calls are TRBV4-1 and TRBJ2-2, with D possibly being TRBD1 or TRBD2 (5 bases each). V lost 8 bases to trimming and J lost 0 bases, with 25 bases between them. Germline V gene data show CDR1 as MGHRA and CDR2 as YSYEKL. The CDR3 consists of 19 residues. CDR3 sequence reads: CASRPLGVERRTNTGELFF. The CDR3 bases are TGCGCCAGCCGGCCCCTAGGGGTCGAGCGGAGAACGAACACCGGGGAGCTGTTTTTT.

This clonotype was seen a few times. The chain recombines TRBV19 with TRBJ1-5; D gene ambiguous. The germline CDR1 and CDR2 sequences are LNHDA and SQIVND (reference sequence). The CDR3 consists of 13 residues. V was shortened by 7 bases and J by 4 bases, with 11 bases between the two germline ends. The CDR3 protein is CASMARDNQPQHF. CDR3 DNA: TGTGCCAGTATGGCCAGAGATAATCAGCCCCAGCATTTT.

A word on this clonotype: A read error may explain this, as a much larger clone is one base away. The chain uses TRBV11-2 and TRBJ2-3, with 9 nucleotides matching TRBD2. The J call is in doubt because the DNA end fits TRBJ2-5 better. Germline V CDR1 and CDR2: SGHAT, FQNNGV. The CDR3 is 19 residues long. CDR3 in amino acids: CASNYRAPGGRGRVETQYF. CDR3 sequence (DNA): TGTGCCAGCAACTATAGGGCTCCCGGCGGGCGCGGGAGGGTGGAGACCCAGTACTTC.

Ten or more counts support this clonotype. The chain recombines TRBV7-9 with TRBJ1-1; 7 nucleotides match TRBD1. This CDR3 spans 11 amino acids. V trimming: 7 bases; J trimming: 8 bases; junction bases outside the gene matches: 4. From germline, CDR1 is SEHNR and CDR2 FQNEAQ (reference sequence). CDR3 sequence reads: CASNPDREAFF. DNA of the CDR3: TGTGCCAGCAACCCGGACAGGGAAGCTTTCTTT.

This clonotype was counted ten times or more. The genes are TRBV29-1 and TRBJ2-2; 8 positions match TRBD2. CDR3 size: 13 residues. J lost 5 bases, V lost 8 bases, and 7 bases had no gene match. Germline CDR1 is SQVTM and CDR2 is ANQGSEA. The CDR3 nucleotides are TGCAGCATAGGGACTAGTTGGACCGGGGAGCTGTTTTTT. It yields the protein CSIGTSWTGELFF.

This sequence joins TRBV5-6 and TRBJ2-2; the match to TRBD1 covers 9 bases. The V and J ends lost 3 bases and 7 bases, in that order; junction bases with no gene match: 4. This CDR3 region has 14 residues. CDR1 and CDR2 from the germline V gene are SGHDT and YYEEEE. As DNA, the CDR3 is TGTGCCAGCAGCTACTGGACAGGGGACGGGGAGCTGTTTTTT. Translation gives CASSYWTGDGELFF.

The table lists this clonotype with many counts. V usage is TRBV20-1 and J usage is TRBJ1-2, with D hard to call. This CDR3 contains 11 residues. The V gene's germline CDR1 is DFQATT and CDR2 SNEGSKA (reference sequence). The CDR3 coding sequence is TGCAGCCCTGGGTGGGAGGGTGGCTACACCTTC. This encodes CSPGWEGGYTF.

This clonotype was detected a few times. This chain links TRBV7-8 with TRBJ2-1, with TRBD2 matching 7 bases. The CDR3 is made up of 17 amino acids. With V trimmed by 2 bases and J by 0 bases, 7 bases remained unmatched. CDR1 and CDR2 from the germline V gene are SGHVS and FQNEAQ. The CDR3 spells CASSLTSALSSYNEQFF. The CDR3 DNA reads TGTGCCAGCAGCTTAACTAGCGCGCTGAGCTCCTACAATGAGCAGTTCTTC.

This clonotype has a count of ten or more. This chain connects TRBV2 to TRBJ1-6; D gene ambiguous. Trimming took 3 bases from V and 7 from J, leaving 10 bases between them. Germline V gene data show CDR1 as SNHLY and CDR2 as FYNNEI. The CDR3 is 14 amino acids. CDR3 bases: TGTGCCAGCAGTGATATAAGTAGGAATTCACCCCTCCACTTT. This gives the protein CASSDISRNSPLHF.

This clonotype occurred many times. The chain joins TRBV5-1 to TRBJ2-5; 12 positions agree with TRBD1. Per the germline V gene, CDR1 is SGHRS and CDR2 is YFSETQ. The V gene end was trimmed by 0 bases and the J gene end by 4 bases; junction bases not matched to a gene: 4. The CDR3 has 16 amino acids. The CDR3 reads CASSLAGQGAGETQYF. In nucleotides, the CDR3 is TGCGCCAGCAGCTTGGCGGGACAGGGGGCAGGAGAGACCCAGTACTTC.

This clonotype has ten or more counts. The V and J genes are TRBV9 and TRBJ1-5; TRBD1 matches 7 bases. Germline V gene lookup returns CDR1 SGDLS and CDR2 YYNGEE. This CDR3 contains 14 residues. J lost 2 bases, V lost 3 bases, and 2 bases had no gene match. This CDR3 reads CASSAGGGNQPQHF. The CDR3 DNA follows: TGTGCCAGCAGCGCAGGGGGTGGCAATCAGCCCCAGCATTTT.

This clonotype appeared many times. The chain is built from TRBV20-1 and TRBJ2-5; 12 bases line up with TRBD1. The ends lost 6 bases at V and 2 bases at J; junction bases unmatched: 22. Germline assignment: CDR1 DFQATT and CDR2 SNEGSKA (reference sequence). The CDR3 has 20 residues. The CDR3 DNA is TGCAGTGCCCACCGCGATCCGGGACAGGGGGCGCGTAAGCAACAAGAGACCCAGTACTTC. This translates into CSAHRDPGQGARKQQETQYF.

This clonotype was recorded at least ten times. The J gene is TRBJ2-5, the V gene TRBV12-3 or TRBV12-4, with D hard to call. CDR3 length equals 13 residues. Trimming cost V 6 bases and J 0 bases, with 8 bases left between them. The CDR3 region is CASRTHNQETQYF. The CDR3, as DNA: TGTGCCAGCAGAACGCACAACCAAGAGACCCAGTACTTC.